Below are 7 T cell receptor beta chains sequenced from a single sample in a study of cytomegalovirus exposure and HLA in healthy donors. Primers for the PCR totalled 60 Vbeta and 13 Jbeta. Libraries were prepared by immunoSEQ multiplex PCR; TCRdb keeps only in-frame clonotypes and omits some of them. The sample has some 150,000 clones, 80% seen once. The sample comprised PBMCs. All receptors come from a middle-aged woman in good health and CMV-seropositive.

The chain combines TRBV19 with TRBJ2-1, with D possibly being TRBD2 (5 bases). CDR1 is LNHDA and CDR2 is SQIVND in the germline V gene (reference sequence). The CDR3 runs to 12 residues. Trimming took 6 bases from V and 8 from J, leaving 11 bases between them. The CDR3 DNA reads TGTGCCAGTAGCCGGACTCGCTATGAGCAGTTCTTC. This translates into CASSRTRYEQFF.

The V call is TRBV15, the J call TRBJ2-1; a weak D match, TRBD1 (5 bases). V was trimmed by 8 bases and J by 6 bases, leaving 20 bases between them. The CDR3 runs 15 residues. Germline loops: CDR1 LNHNV, CDR2 YYDKDF (reference sequence). This chain's CDR3 is CATARAGFTTNEQFF. The CDR3 coding sequence is TGTGCCACCGCCAGGGCAGGATTTACCACCAATGAGCAGTTCTTC.

The DNA of the CDR3 is TGTGCCAGCAGCCACACAGGGTCAGGGGCCAACGTCCTGACTTTC. Its translation is CASSHTGSGANVLTF. The rearrangement links TRBV5-5 to TRBJ2-6; D is possibly TRBD1 (6 bases). The CDR3 contains 15 residues. V was clipped by 4 bases and J by 4 bases, with 12 bases between them. Germline assignment: CDR1 SGHKS and CDR2 YYEKEE (reference sequence).

The rearrangement links TRBV13 to TRBJ1-4; D uncertain. The germline V and J ends were trimmed by 8 bases and 5 bases, with 12 bases remaining between them. CDR1 is PRHDT, CDR2 FYEKMQ, per germline (reference sequence). The CDR3 has 13 amino acids. The CDR3 bases are TGTGCCAGCGGCCAACAGTCCAATGAAAAACTGTTTTTT. This gives the protein CASGQQSNEKLFF.

This sequence joins TRBV19 and TRBJ2-7; 7 bases align to TRBD1. The junction had 7 bases not matched to a gene; V was cut back by 8 bases and J by 3 bases. Germline CDR1 is LNHDA and CDR2 is SQIVND (reference sequence). This CDR3 is built from 13 residues. DNA of the CDR3: TGTGCCAGTTCCCGGGACAGCCTCTACGAGCAGTACTTC. Translating gives CASSRDSLYEQYF.

The chain's CDR3 is CASRGLAVGAGELFF. The DNA of the CDR3 is TGTGCCAGCAGGGGACTAGCGGTGGGGGCCGGGGAGCTGTTTTTT. The chain combines TRBV6-5 with TRBJ2-2; 11 nucleotides align to TRBD2. CDR1 and CDR2 from the germline V gene are MNHEY and SVGAGI. Germline trimming cut 6 bases from V and 6 bases from J; bases unmatched to any gene: 6. CDR3 length equals 15 residues.

Only one count was recorded for this clone. The genes are TRBV7-2 and TRBJ2-7; a possible D gene is TRBD2 (7 bases). The CDR3 sequence is 16 residues long. The V end lost 1 base, the J end lost 7 bases, and 20 bases lay between the germline ends. Germline V lookup: CDR1 SGHTA, CDR2 FQGNSA. In nucleotides, the CDR3 is TGTGCCAGCAGCTTAGGAGGGCTGGGGGGGGCGAGTGAGCAGTACTTC. Its protein is CASSLGGLGGASEQYF.